This TCR beta chain was identified in a study of T cell responses to AZD1222 COVID-19 vaccine. On this clone: What it binds is not known.

The CDR3 runs 14 residues. Germline CDR1 reads MGHRA; CDR2 reads YSYEKL. The V gene lost 0 bases and the J gene lost 4 bases, with 9 bases spanning the gap. The assay was immunoSEQ multiplex PCR, and TCRdb's table has in-frame clones only and misses some. The sample includes 150,000 or so clones, about 91% of them seen just once. The study, taken as a whole, reports: Baseline seropositives among AZD1222 recipients totaled only 5 to 7. It should be noted that donors were predominantly white British and more often female, and clonal diversity was possibly underestimated.

This receptor was taken from an adult in good health. V usage is TRBV4-1 and J usage is TRBJ1-2; D perhaps matches TRBD1 (5 bases). Here the sequenced sample was peripheral blood, taken on day 0 of AZD1222 vaccination. The CDR3 DNA is TGCGCCAGCAGCCAAGAGCGGGGGACCTATGGCTACACCTTC. This sequence encodes CASSQERGTYGYTF.